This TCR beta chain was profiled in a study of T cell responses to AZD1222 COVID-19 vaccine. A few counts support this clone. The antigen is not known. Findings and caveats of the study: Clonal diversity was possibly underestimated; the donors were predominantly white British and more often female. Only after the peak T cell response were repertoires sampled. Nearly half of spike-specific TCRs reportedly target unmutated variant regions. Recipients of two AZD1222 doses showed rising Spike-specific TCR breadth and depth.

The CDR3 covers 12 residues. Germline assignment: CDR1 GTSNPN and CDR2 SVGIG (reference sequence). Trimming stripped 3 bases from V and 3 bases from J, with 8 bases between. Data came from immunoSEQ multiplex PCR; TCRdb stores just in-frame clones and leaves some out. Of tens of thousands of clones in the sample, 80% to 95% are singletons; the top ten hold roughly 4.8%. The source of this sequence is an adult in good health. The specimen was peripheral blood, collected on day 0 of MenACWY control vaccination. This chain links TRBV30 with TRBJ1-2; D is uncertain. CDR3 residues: CAWRAEDYGYTF. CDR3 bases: TGTGCCTGGAGGGCGGAGGACTATGGCTACACCTTC.